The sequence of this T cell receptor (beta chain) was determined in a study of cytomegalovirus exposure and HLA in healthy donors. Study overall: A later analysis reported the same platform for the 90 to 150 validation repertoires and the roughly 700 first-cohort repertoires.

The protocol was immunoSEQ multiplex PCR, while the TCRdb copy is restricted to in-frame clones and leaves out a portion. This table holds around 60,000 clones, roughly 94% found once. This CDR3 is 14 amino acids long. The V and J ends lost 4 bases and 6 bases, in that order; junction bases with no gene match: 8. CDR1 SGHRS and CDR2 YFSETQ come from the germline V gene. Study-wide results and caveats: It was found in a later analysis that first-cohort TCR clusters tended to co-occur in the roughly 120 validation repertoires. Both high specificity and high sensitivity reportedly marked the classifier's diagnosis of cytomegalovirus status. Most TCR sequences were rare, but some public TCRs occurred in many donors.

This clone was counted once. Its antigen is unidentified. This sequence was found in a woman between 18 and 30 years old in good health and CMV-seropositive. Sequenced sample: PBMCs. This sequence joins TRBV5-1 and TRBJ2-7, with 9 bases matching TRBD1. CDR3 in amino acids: CASSPGQGSGEQYF. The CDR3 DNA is TGCGCCAGCAGCCCGGGACAGGGCTCGGGCGAGCAGTACTTC. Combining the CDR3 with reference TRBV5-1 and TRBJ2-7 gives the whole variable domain KAGVTQTPRYLIKTRGQQVTLSCSPISGHRSVSWYQQTPGQGLQFLFEYFSETQRNKGNFPGRFSGRQFSNSRSEMNVSTLELGDSALYLCASSPGQGSGEQYFGPGTRLTVT.